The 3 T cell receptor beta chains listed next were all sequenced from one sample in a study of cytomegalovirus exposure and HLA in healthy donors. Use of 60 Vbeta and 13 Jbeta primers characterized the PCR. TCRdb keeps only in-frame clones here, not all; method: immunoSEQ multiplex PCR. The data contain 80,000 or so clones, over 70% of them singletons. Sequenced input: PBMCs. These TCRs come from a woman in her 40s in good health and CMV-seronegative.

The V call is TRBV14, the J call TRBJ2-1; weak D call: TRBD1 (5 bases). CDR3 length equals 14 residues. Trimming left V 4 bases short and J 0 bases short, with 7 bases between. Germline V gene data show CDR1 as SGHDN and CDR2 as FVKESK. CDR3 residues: CASSPDSSYNEQFF. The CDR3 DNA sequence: TGTGCCAGCAGCCCTGACAGCTCCTACAATGAGCAGTTCTTC. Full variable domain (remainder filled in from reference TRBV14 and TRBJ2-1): EAGVTQFPSHSVIEKGQTVTLRCDPISGHDNLYWYRRVMGKEIKFLLHFVKESKQDESGMPNNRFLAERTGGTYSTLKVQPAELEDSGVYFCASSPDSSYNEQFFGPGTRLTVL.

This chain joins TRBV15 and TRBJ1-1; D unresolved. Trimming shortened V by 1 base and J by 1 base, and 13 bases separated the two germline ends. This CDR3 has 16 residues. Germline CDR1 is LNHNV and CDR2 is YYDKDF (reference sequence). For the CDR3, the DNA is TGTGCCACCAGCAGAGGGCCCCTTAATACGAACACTGAAGCTTTCTTT. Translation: CATSRGPLNTNTEAFF. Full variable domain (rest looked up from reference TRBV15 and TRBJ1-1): DAMVIQNPRYQVTQFGKPVTLSCSQTLNHNVMYWYQQKSSQAPKLLFHYYDKDFNNEADTPDNFQSRRPNTSFCFLDIRSPGLGDTAMYLCATSRGPLNTNTEAFFGQGTRLTVV.

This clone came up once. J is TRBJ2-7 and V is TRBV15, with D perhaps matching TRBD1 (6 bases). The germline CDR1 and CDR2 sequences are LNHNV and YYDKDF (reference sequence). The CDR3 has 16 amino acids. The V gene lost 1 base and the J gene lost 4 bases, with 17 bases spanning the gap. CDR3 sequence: CATSRGGTYAQYEQYF. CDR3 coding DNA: TGTGCCACCAGCAGAGGAGGGACATATGCACAATACGAGCAGTACTTC.